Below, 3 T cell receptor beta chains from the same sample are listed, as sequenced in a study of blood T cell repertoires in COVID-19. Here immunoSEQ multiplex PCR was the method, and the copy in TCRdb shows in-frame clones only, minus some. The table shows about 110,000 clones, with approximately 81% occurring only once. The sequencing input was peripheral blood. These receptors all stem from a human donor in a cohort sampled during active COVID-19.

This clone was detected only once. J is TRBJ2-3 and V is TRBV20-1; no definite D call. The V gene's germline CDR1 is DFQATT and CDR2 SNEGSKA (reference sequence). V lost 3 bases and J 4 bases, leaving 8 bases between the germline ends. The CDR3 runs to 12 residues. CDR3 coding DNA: TGCAGTGCTAGTCTTATGTCAGATACGCAGTATTTT. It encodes CSASLMSDTQYF.

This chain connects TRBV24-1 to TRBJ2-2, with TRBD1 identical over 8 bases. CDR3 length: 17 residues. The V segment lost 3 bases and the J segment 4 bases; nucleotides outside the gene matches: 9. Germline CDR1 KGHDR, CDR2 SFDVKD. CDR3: CATSDADRGVGTGELFF. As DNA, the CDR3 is TGTGCCACCAGTGATGCTGACAGGGGAGTTGGCACCGGGGAGCTGTTTTTT.

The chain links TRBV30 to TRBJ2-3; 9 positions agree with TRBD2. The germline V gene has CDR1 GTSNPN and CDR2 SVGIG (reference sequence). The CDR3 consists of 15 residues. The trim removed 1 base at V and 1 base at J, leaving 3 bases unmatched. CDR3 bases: TGTGCCTGGAGTGGATTAGCGGGGGGCACAGATACGCAGTATTTT. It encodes CAWSGLAGGTDTQYF.